This T cell receptor (beta chain) emerged from a study of metastatic and nonmetastatic thyroid tumors. Study-level background: Patients with malignant and benign thyroid disease provided blood and tumor or nodule tissue, whose repertoires were compared.

TCRdb re-called clones from the PCR reads using MiXCR. The sample carries 22,000 or so clones, more than 20% recorded once. Thyroid surgery was preceded by no treatment in any patient. Sequencing input: blood. The clonotype comes from a male donor with papillary thyroid cancer or a benign thyroid nodule (not recorded which). Some clones in this sample may be carry-over from other donors' samples.

In DNA form, the CDR3 reads TGCAGTGCTAGGCAGGGACAGGGCTCCTACAATGAGCAGTTCTTC. It translates to CSARQGQGSYNEQFF. The chain combines TRBV20-1 with TRBJ2-1; 9 bases line up with TRBD1. V shed 3 bases and J 0 bases; nucleotides not matched to a gene: 3. The germline gives CDR1 DFQATT, CDR2 SNEGSKA (reference sequence). The CDR3 is 15 residues long.